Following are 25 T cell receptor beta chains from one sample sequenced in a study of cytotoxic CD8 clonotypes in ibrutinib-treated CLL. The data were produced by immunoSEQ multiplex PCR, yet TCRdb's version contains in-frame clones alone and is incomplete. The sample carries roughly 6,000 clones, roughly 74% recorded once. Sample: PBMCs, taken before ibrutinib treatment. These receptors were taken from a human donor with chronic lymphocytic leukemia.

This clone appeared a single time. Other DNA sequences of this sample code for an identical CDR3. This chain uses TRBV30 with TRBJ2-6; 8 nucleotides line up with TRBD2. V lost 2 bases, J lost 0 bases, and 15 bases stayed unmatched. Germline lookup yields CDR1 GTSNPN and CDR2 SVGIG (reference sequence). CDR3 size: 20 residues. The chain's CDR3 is CAWSFVPLGGGRSGANVLTF. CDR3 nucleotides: TGTGCCTGGAGTTTTGTCCCACTCGGGGGGGGTCGCTCTGGGGCCAACGTCCTGACTTTC.

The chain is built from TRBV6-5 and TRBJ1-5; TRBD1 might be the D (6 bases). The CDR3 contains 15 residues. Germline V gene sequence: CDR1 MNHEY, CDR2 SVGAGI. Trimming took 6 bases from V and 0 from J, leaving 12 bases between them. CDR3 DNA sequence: TGTGCCAGCAGCCCCGGGACACATAGCAATCAGCCCCAGCATTTT. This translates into CASSPGTHSNQPQHF.

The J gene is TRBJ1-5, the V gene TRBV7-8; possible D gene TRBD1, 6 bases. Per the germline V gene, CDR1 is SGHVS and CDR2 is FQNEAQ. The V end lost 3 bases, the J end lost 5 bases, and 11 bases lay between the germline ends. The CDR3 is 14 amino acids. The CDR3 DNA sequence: TGTGCCAGCAGCTTGGCAGGGGCCCATCAGCCCCAGCATTTT. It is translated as CASSLAGAHQPQHF.

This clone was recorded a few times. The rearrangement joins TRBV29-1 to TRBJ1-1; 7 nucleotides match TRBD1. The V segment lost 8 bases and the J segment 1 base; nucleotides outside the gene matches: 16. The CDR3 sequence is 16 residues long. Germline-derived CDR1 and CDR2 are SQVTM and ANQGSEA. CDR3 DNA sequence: TGCAGCACACAGGGGTTGGGGGGAGGCCCGAACACTGAAGCTTTCTTT. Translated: CSTQGLGGGPNTEAFF.

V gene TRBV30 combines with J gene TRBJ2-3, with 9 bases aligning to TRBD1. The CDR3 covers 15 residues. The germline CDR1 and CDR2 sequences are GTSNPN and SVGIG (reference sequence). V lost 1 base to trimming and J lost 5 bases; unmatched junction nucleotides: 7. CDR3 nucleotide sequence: TGTGCCTGGAGTGATTACAGGGGGCGCGGAGATACGCAGTATTTT. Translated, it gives CAWSDYRGRGDTQYF.

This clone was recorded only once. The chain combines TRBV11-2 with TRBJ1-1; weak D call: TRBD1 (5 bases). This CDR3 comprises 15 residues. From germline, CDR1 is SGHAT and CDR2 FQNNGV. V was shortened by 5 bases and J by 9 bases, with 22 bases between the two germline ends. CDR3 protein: CASSPPGAGNTKAFF. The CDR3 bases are TGTGCCAGCAGCCCCCCCGGGGCGGGTAATACTAAAGCTTTCTTT. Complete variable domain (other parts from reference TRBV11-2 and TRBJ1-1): EAGVAQSPRYKIIEKRQSVAFWCNPISGHATLYWYQQILGQGPKLLIQFQNNGVVDDSQLPKDRFSAERLKGVDSTLKIQPAKLEDSAVYLCASSPPGAGNTKAFFGQGTRLTVV.

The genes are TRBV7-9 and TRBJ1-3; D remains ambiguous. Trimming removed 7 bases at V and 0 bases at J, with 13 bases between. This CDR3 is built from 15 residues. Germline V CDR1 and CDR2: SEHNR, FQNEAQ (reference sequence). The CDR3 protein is CASTRVVSSGNTIYF. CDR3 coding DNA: TGTGCCAGCACCCGGGTCGTTTCCTCTGGAAACACCATATATTTT.

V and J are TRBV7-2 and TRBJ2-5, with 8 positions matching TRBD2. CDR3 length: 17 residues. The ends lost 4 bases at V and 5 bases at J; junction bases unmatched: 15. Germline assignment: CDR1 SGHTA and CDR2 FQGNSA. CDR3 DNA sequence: TGTGCCAGCAGCTCTCAGCCCCCTTCGGGAGGGTATGAGACCCAGTACTTC. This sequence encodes CASSSQPPSGGYETQYF.

This CDR3 is CASSDREKVRTYEQYF. CDR3 nucleotide sequence: TGCGCCAGCAGTGACCGGGAAAAGGTTAGGACCTACGAGCAGTACTTC. The rearrangement uses TRBV10-1 and TRBJ2-7; a weak D match, TRBD2 (5 bases). This CDR3 is 16 amino acids long. CDR1 WNHNN and CDR2 SYGVQD come from the germline V gene (reference sequence). Trimming left V 3 bases short and J 2 bases short, with 17 bases between.

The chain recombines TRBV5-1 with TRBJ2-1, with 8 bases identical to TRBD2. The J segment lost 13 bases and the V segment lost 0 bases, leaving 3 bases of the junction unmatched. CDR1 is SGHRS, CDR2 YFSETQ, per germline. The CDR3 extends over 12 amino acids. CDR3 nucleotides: TGCGCCAGCAGCTTGGAAGCGGGAGTACAGTTCTTC. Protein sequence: CASSLEAGVQFF.

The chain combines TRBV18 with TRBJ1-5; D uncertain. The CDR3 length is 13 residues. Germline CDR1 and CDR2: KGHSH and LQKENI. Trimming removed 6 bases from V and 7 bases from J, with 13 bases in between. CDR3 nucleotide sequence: TGTGCCAGCTCGCAAGTCTCAGAGCAGCCCCAGCATTTT. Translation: CASSQVSEQPQHF.

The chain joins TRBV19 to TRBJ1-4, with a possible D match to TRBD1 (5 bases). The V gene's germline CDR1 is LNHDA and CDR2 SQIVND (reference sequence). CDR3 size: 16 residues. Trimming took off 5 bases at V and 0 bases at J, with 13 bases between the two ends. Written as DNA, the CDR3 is TGTGCCAGTAGTTTACGCGGGGGGGCAACTAATGAAAAACTGTTTTTT. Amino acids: CASSLRGGATNEKLFF.

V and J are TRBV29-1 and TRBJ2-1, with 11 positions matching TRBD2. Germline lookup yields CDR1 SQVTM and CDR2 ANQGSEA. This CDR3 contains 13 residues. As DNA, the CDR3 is TGCAACGCCGGGACTAGCGGCACTCATGAGCAGTTCTTC. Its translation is CNAGTSGTHEQFF.

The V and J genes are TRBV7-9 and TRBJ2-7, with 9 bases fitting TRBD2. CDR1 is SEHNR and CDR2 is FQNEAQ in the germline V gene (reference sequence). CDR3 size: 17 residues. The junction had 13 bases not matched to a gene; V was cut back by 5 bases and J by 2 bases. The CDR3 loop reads CASSLYSPAGGAYEQYF. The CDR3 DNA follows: TGTGCCAGCAGCCTCTATTCTCCAGCGGGGGGTGCCTACGAGCAGTACTTC.

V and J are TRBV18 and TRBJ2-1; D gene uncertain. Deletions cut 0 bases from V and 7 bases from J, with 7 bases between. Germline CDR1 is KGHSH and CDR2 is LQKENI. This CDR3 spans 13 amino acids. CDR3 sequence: CASSPPVGNEQFF. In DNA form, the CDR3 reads TGTGCCAGCTCACCACCGGTGGGGAATGAGCAGTTCTTC.

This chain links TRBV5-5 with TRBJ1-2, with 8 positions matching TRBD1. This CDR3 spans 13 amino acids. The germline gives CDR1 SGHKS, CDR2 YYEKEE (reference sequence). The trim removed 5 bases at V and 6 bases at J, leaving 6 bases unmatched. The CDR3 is CASSSPRGHGYTF. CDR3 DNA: TGTGCCAGCAGTTCTCCCAGGGGGCATGGCTACACCTTC.

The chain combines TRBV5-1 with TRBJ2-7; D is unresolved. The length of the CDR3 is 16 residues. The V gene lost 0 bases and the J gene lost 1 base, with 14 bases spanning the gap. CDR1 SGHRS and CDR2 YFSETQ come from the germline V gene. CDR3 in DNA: TGCGCCAGCAGCTTGGTGTTTAGTCCTACGTCCTACGAGCAGTACTTC. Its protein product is CASSLVFSPTSYEQYF. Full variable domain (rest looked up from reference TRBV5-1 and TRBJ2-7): KAGVTQTPRYLIKTRGQQVTLSCSPISGHRSVSWYQQTPGQGLQFLFEYFSETQRNKGNFPGRFSGRQFSNSRSEMNVSTLELGDSALYLCASSLVFSPTSYEQYFGPGTRLTVT.

The CDR3 DNA follows: TGTGCCAGCAGCCAAGATCCCACAGGGTACTCCTATAATTCACCCCTCCACTTT. The encoded protein is CASSQDPTGYSYNSPLHF. The chain recombines TRBV4-2 with TRBJ1-6; possibly TRBD1 for D (6 bases). The V gene's germline CDR1 is LGHNA and CDR2 YNFKEQ. CDR3 length equals 18 residues. The V and J ends lost 0 bases and 0 bases respectively, with 12 bases between them.

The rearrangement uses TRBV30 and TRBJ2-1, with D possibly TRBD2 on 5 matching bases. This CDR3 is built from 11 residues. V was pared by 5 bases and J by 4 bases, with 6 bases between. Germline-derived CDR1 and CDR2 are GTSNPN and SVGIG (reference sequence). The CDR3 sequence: CAWGLYNEQFF. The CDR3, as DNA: TGTGCCTGGGGACTTTACAATGAGCAGTTCTTC.

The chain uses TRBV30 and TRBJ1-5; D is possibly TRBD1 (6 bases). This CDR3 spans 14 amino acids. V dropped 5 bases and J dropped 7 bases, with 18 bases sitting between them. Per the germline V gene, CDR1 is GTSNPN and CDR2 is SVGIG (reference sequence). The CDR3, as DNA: TGTGCCTGGCAATCAGGGGATCAGAGGCAGCCCCAGCATTTT. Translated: CAWQSGDQRQPQHF.

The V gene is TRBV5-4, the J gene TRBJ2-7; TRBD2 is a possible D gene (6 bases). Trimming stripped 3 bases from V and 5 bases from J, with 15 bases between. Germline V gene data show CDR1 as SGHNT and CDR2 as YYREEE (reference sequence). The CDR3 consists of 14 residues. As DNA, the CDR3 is TGTGCCAGCAGCTACCCGGAGGGCCTCAACGAGCAGTACTTC. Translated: CASSYPEGLNEQYF. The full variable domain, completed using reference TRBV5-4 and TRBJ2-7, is ETGVTQSPTHLIKTRGQQVTLRCSSQSGHNTVSWYQQALGQGPQFIFQYYREEENGRGNFPPRFSGLQFPNYSSELNVNALELDDSALYLCASSYPEGLNEQYFGPGTRLTVT.

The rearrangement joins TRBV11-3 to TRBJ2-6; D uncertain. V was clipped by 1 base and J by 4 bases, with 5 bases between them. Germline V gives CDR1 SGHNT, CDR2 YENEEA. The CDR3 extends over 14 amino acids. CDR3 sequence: CASSLGRGANVLTF. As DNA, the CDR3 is TGTGCCAGCAGCTTAGGGCGAGGGGCCAACGTCCTGACTTTC.

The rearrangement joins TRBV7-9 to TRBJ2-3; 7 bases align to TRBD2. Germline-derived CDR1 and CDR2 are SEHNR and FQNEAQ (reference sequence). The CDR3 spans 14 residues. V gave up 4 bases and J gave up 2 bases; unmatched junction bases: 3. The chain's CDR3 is CASSWDYLTDTQYF. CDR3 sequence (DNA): TGTGCCAGCAGCTGGGACTACCTCACAGATACGCAGTATTTT.

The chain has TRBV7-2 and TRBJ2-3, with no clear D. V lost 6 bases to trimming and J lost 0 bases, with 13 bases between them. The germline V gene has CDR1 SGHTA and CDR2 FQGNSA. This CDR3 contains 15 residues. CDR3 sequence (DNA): TGTGCCAGCAGTAGAGTGTCAGCTAGCACAGATACGCAGTATTTT. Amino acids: CASSRVSASTDTQYF.

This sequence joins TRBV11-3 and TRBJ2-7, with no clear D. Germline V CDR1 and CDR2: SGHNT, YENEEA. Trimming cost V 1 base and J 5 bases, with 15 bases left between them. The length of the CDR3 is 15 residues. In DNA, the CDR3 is TGTGCCAGCAGCTTAGGATCGGCCGGTCGAAACGAGCAGTACTTC. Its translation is CASSLGSAGRNEQYF.